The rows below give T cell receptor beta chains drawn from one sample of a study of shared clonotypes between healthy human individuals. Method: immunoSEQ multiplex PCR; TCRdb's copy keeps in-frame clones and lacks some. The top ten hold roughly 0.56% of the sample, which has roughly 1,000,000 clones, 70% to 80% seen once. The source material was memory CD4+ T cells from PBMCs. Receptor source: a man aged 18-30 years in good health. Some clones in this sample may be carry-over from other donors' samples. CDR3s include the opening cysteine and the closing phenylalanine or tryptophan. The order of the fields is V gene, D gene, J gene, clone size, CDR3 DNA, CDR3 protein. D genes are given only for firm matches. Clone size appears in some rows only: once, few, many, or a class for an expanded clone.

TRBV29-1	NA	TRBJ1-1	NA	TGCAGCGTGGGGGGCGCCGGCACTGAAGCTTTCTTT	CSVGGAGTEAFF
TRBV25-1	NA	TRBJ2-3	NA	TGTGCCAGCAGTGCCTTCTCTAGCAGCGCTAGCACAGATACGCAGTATTTT	CASSAFSSSASTDTQYF
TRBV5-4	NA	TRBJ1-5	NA	TGTGCCAGCAGCCCTGGGCGGGATCAGCCCCAGCATTTT	CASSPGRDQPQHF
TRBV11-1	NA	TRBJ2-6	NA	TGTGCCAGCAGCTTAGCCTCCTCTGGGGCCAACGTCCTGACTTTC	CASSLASSGANVLTF
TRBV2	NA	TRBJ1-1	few	TGTGCCAGCGCTGACGCCTTGACTGAAGCTTTCTTT	CASADALTEAFF
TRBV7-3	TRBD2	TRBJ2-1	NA	TGTGCCAGCAGCCGGATAGCGGGTGGGGCAGCCAATGAGCAGTTCTTC	CASSRIAGGAANEQFF
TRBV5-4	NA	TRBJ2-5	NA	TGTGCCAGCAGCCCAGGACAGCAAGAGACCCAGTACTTC	CASSPGQQETQYF
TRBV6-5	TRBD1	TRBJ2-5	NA	TGTGCCAGCAGCGGGGACAGGGGGCGGGGGACCCAGTACTTC	CASSGDRGRGTQYF
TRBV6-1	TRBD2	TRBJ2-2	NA	TGTGCCAGCAGTGAAGGCGGGAGAGGAACCGAGGAGCTGTTTTTT	CASSEGGRGTEELFF
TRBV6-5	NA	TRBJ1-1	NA	TGTGCCAGCAGTTACTCGAGGTTCGGGGGGAACACTGAAGCTTTCTTT	CASSYSRFGGNTEAFF
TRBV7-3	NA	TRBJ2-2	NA	TGTGCCAGCAGCGGTACCTGGGGAGTCAACACCGGGGAGCTGTTTTTT	CASSGTWGVNTGELFF
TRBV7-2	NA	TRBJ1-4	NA	TGTGCCAGCAGCTTATTCGGCGGAGCTTTCGGGGGTGAAAAACTGTTTTTT	CASSLFGGAFGGEKLFF
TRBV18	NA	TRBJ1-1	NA	TGTGCCAGCTCACCAACCCGGCAGGGGCTCACTGAAGCTTTCTTT	CASSPTRQGLTEAFF
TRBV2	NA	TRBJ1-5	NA	TGTGCCAGCAGTGTCCCTACAGGGCATCAGCCCCAGCATTTT	CASSVPTGHQPQHF
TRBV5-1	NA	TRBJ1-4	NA	TGCGCCAGCAGCACTCGGACAGTAGATGAAAAACTGTTTTTT	CASSTRTVDEKLFF
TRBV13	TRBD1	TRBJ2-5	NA	TGTGCCAGCAGCTTAGGGACAGGGGATAAAGAGACCCAGTACTTC	CASSLGTGDKETQYF
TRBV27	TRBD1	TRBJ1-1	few	TGTGCCAGCGGGGGGACAGTGAACACTGAAGCTTTCTTT	CASGGTVNTEAFF
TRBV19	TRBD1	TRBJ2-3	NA	TGTGCCAGTAGGGACAGGGGATTAACAGATACGCAGTATTTT	CASRDRGLTDTQYF
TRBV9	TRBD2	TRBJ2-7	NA	TGTGCCAGCAGCCGGGAGGGCAGGAGTTACGAGCAGTACTTC	CASSREGRSYEQYF
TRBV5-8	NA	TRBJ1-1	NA	TGTGCCAGCAGTTTACGACGTTTTGAAGCTTTCTTT	CASSLRRFEAFF
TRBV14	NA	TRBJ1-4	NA	TGTGCCAGCAGCTCGCAGGCAGGACGAGAAAAACTGTTTTTT	CASSSQAGREKLFF
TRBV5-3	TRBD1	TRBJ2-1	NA	TGTGCCAGAAGCGTGCCGGGACAGGACCCTCCGAGGAATGAGCAGTTCTTC	CARSVPGQDPPRNEQFF
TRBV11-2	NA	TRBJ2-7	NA	TGTGCCAGCAGCTCGGGACGCCCCTACGAGCAGTACTTC	CASSSGRPYEQYF
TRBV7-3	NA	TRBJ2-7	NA	TGTGCCAGCAGCGTATCCCCGGGCACCTCCTACGAGCAGTACTTC	CASSVSPGTSYEQYF
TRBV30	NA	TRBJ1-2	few	TGTGCCTGGGCAGCAATCTATGGCTACACCTTC	CAWAAIYGYTF
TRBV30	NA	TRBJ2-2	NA	TGTGCCTGGAGCCCGGGGGGGGAGCTGTTTTTT	CAWSPGGELFF
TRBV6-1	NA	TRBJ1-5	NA	TGTGCCAGCAGCCCGGGGGGAAATCAGCCCCAGCATTTT	CASSPGGNQPQHF
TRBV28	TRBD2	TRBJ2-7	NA	TGTGCCAGCAGCACCGGGACTAGCGGGAGGTACTCCTACGAGCAGTACTTC	CASSTGTSGRYSYEQYF
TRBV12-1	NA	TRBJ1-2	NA	TGTGCCAGCAGCTTTGAGACGGTCGGAGGCTACACCTTC	CASSFETVGGYTF
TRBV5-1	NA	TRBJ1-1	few	TGCGCCAGCAGCGCGGGAACCCTTGAAGCTTTCTTT	CASSAGTLEAFF
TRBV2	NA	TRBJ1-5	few	TGTGCCAGCAGTGAAATGGGGACCCAGCATTTT	CASSEMGTQHF